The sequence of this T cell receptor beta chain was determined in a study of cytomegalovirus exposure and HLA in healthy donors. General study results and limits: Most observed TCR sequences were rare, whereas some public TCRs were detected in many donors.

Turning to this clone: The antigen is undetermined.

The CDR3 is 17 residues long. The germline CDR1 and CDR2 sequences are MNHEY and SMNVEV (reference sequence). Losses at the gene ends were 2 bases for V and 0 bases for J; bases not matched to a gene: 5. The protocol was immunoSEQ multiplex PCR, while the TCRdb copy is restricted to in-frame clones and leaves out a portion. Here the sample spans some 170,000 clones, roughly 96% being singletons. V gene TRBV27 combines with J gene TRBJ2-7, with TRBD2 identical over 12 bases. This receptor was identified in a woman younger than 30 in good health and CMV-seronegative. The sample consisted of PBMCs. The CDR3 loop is CASSLTGLAGSSYEQYF. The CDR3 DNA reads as TGTGCCAGCAGTTTAACCGGACTAGCGGGGAGCTCCTACGAGCAGTACTTC.